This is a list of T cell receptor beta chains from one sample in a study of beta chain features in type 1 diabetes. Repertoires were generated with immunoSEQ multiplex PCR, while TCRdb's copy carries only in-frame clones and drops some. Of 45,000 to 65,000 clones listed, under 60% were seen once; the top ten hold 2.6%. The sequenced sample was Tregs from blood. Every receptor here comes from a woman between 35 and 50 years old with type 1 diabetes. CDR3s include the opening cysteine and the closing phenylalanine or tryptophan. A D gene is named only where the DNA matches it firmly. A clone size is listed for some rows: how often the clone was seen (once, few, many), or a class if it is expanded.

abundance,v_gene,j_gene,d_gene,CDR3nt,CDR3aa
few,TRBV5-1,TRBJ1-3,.,TGCGCCAGCAGCTTGGAACGGGGGAAAGGAAACACCATATATTTT,CASSLERGKGNTIYF
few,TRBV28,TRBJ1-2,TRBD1,TGTGCCAGCAGTGGAACAGGGGCTTATGGCTACACCTTC,CASSGTGAYGYTF
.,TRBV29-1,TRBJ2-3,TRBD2,TGCAGCGTTGCCAGACTAGCGGGCTCCGTCACAGATACGCAGTATTTT,CSVARLAGSVTDTQYF
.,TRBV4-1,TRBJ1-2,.,TGCGCCAGCAGCCTGCCCGAGGGGGGGCTGTATGGCTACACCTTC,CASSLPEGGLYGYTF
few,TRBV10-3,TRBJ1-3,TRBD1,TGTGCCATCAGACCACGACAGGGGCCCCTCGGAAACACCATATATTTT,CAIRPRQGPLGNTIYF
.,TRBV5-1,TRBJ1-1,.,TGCGCCAGCAGCCCGCTGGACAGCTACACTGAAGCTTTCTTT,CASSPLDSYTEAFF
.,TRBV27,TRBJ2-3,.,TGTGCCAGCAGTTTTGGTCGGGGGGCATCCACAGATACGCAGTATTTT,CASSFGRGASTDTQYF
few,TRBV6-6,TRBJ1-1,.,TGTGCCAGCAGCTCACTAAAGGGGGGGGCTGGGGCTGAAGCTTTCTTT,CASSSLKGGAGAEAFF
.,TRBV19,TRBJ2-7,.,TGTGCCAGTAGTGCCGAACACAGGGCCGTTTCCTACGAGCAGTACTTC,CASSAEHRAVSYEQYF
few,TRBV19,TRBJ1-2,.,TGTGCCAGTAGTCCGGACAATTATGGCTACACCTTC,CASSPDNYGYTF
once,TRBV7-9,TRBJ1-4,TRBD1,TGTGCCAGCAGCTTGTCAGGGGGCGGGGATGAAAAACTGTTTTTT,CASSLSGGGDEKLFF
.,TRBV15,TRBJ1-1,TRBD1,TGTGCCACCAGGACAGGGTTAGGTGGTGGGAACACTGAAGCTTTCTTT,CATRTGLGGGNTEAFF
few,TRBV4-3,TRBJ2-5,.,TGCGCCAGCAGCCAGGGGGCTACGGGAGAGACCCAGTACTTC,CASSQGATGETQYF
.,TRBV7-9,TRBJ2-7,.,TGTGCCAGCAGCGGGAAGGACAGATTTCAGTACTTC,CASSGKDRFQYF
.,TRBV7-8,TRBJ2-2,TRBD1,TGTGCCAGCAGCGCCCTCCCAGGGGGCGACACCGGGGAGCTGTTTTTT,CASSALPGGDTGELFF
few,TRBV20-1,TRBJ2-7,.,TGCAGTGCGACAATTAGAGAGCAGTACTTC,CSATIREQYF
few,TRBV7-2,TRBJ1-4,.,TGTGCCAGCAGCTCTAGGGGGATTGAAAAACTGTTTTTT,CASSSRGIEKLFF
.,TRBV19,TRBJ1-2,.,TGTGCCAGTAGAGCGGGGCCAGAAAGAGAGTATGGCTACACCTTC,CASRAGPEREYGYTF
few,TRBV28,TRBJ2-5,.,TGTGCCGGGGGGTTCGCAGGGAGAGAGACCCAGTACTTC,CAGGFAGRETQYF
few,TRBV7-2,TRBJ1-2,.,TGTGCCAGCAGCTCCGGGACATATGATGGCTACACCTTC,CASSSGTYDGYTF
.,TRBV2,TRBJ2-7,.,TGTGCCAGCAGTGACCAGGGTTACGAGCAGTACTTC,CASSDQGYEQYF
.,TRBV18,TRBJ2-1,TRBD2,TGTGCCAGCTCACTAGAGCGGGGGGGCAGGAATGAGCAGTTCTTC,CASSLERGGRNEQFF
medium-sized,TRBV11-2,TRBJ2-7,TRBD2,TGTGCCAGCAGCCCCCTAAATAGCGGGAGTTCGTACGAGCAGTACTTC,CASSPLNSGSSYEQYF
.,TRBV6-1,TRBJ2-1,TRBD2,TGTGCCAGCAGTGACAAAACTAGCGGCTACAATGAGCAGTTCTTC,CASSDKTSGYNEQFF
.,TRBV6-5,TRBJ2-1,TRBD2,TGTGCCAGCAGTTACCCAGGGACTAGCGAAAATGAGCAGTTCTTC,CASSYPGTSENEQFF
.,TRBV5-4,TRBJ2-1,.,TGTGCCAGCAGCCGCCCAGGGCTGGGTTCCTACAATGAGCAGTTCTTC,CASSRPGLGSYNEQFF
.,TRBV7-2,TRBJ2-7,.,TGTGCCAGCAGCTTACTCGACAGCTACGAGCAGTACTTC,CASSLLDSYEQYF
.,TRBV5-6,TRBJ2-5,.,TGTGCCAGCAGCTTGCCGGGAGCTATCCAAGAGACCCAGTACTTC,CASSLPGAIQETQYF
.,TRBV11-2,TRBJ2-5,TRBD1,TGTGCCAGCAGCTTAACGCTACAGGGGGTGGGGGAGACCCAGTACTTC,CASSLTLQGVGETQYF
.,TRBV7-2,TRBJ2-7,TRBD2,TGTGCCAGCAGCTTAACTAGCGGGGGCTACGAGCAGTACTTC,CASSLTSGGYEQYF
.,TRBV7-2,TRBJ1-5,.,TGTGCCAGCAGCCGGACTGTGAATCAGCCCCAGCATTTT,CASSRTVNQPQHF
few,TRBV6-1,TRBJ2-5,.,TGTGCCAGCAGTGAACTCAGGGGCGTCCCGTACCAAGAGACCCAGTACTTC,CASSELRGVPYQETQYF
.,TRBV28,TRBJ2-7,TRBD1,TGTGCCAGCAAAGCAGGGGGCCCCTACGAGCAGTACTTC,CASKAGGPYEQYF
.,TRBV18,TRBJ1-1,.,TGTGCCAGCTCACCGAACAATCAGGGGACTGAAGCTTTCTTT,CASSPNNQGTEAFF
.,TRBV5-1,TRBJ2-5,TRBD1,TGCGCCAGCAGCCCGGACAGGGGAGAGACCCAGTACTTC,CASSPDRGETQYF
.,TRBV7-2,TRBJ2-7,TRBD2,TGTGCCAGCAGCTTATACGGTGGACTAGCGGCCTACGAGCAGTACTTC,CASSLYGGLAAYEQYF
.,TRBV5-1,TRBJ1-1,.,TGCGCCAGCAGCTTTGAGGGGGTGGTTGAAGCTTTCTTT,CASSFEGVVEAFF
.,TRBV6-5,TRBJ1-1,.,TGTGCCAGCAGTTCCTTCTTCAGGGCCACTGAAGCTTTCTTT,CASSSFFRATEAFF
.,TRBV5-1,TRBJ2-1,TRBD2,TGCGCCAGCAGCTTGGGACTCCGGGGGGGGAATGAGCAGTTCTTC,CASSLGLRGGNEQFF
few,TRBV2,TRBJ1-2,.,TGTGCCAGCAGTCTTACAGGGAACGGGTACACCTTC,CASSLTGNGYTF
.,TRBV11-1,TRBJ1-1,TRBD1,TGTGCCAGCAGCCGGGACAGGGCGGTTGACACTGAAGCTTTCTTT,CASSRDRAVDTEAFF
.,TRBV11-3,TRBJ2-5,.,TGTGCCAGCAGCTTATCCGCGTTTGGAGAGACCCAGTACTTC,CASSLSAFGETQYF
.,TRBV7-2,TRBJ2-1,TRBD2,TGTGCCAGCAGCGCGCGGGGGGGACTTTCAGGTGAGCAGTTCTTC,CASSARGGLSGEQFF
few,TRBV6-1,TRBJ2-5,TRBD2,TGTGCCAGCAGGCTATCTAGCGGGGGGTGGGAGACCCAGTACTTC,CASRLSSGGWETQYF
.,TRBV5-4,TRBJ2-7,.,TGTGCCAGCAGCTTGAACTCAGGGCCTTTCTACGAGCAGTACTTC,CASSLNSGPFYEQYF
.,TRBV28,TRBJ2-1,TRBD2,TGTGCCAGCAGTTTAGAAGCGGGGGGCTCCTACAATGAGCAGTTCTTC,CASSLEAGGSYNEQFF
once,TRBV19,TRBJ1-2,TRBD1,TGTGCCAGTAGTCCGGGACAGGGGCGATCCTATGGCTACACCTTC,CASSPGQGRSYGYTF
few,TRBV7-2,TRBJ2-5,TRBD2,TGTGCCAGCAGCTTAGCTAGCGGGGGAAGAAAGACCCAGTACTTC,CASSLASGGRKTQYF
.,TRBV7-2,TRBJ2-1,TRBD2,TGTGCCAGCAGCGCACGGCCCGGGACTAGCGGCTACAATGAGCAGTTCTTC,CASSARPGTSGYNEQFF
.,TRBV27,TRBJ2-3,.,TGTGCCAGCAGTCTCCTCGGAGGCGCAGATACGCAGTATTTT,CASSLLGGADTQYF
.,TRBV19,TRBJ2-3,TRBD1,TGTGCCAGTAGGCGTACTTCAGGGGGTGTTCCAGATACGCAGTATTTT,CASRRTSGGVPDTQYF
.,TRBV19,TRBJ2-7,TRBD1,TGTGCCAGTAGTAACCGACAGGGATACGAGCAGTACTTC,CASSNRQGYEQYF
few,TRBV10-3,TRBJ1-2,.,TGTGCCATCAGTGAGTCGAGGGAGGCCTATGGCTACACCTTC,CAISESREAYGYTF
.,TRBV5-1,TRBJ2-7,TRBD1,TGCGCCAGCAGCTTGGTTCCGGGACAGGGTCGAAACGAGCAGTACTTC,CASSLVPGQGRNEQYF
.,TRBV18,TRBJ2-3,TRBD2,TGTGCCAGCTCACCACAACTAGCGGGAGCAAGCATCATAGATACGCAGTATTTT,CASSPQLAGASIIDTQYF
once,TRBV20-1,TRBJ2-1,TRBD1,TGCAGTCGAACAGGGGACAATGAGCAGTTCTTC,CSRTGDNEQFF
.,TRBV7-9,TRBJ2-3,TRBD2,TGTGCCAGCAGGAGAGCGGGAGTTAGGGATACGCAGTATTTT,CASRRAGVRDTQYF
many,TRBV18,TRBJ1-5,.,TGTGCCAGCTCACCGGGCCAAAATCAGCCCCAGCATTTT,CASSPGQNQPQHF
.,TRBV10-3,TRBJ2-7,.,TGTGCCATCAGTGAGTCAGGAGTGAGGGGGACCTACGAGCAGTACTTC,CAISESGVRGTYEQYF
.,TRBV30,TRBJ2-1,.,TGTGCCTGGAGGCGGGGGACACTTAACAATGAGCAGTTCTTC,CAWRRGTLNNEQFF